Listed below are T cell receptor beta chains from one sample, sequenced in a study of Graves' ophthalmopathy and Graves' hyperthyroidism. From the multiplex PCR reads, TCRdb called clonotypes with MiXCR, one entry per CDR3 protein. Among about 550,000 distinct CDR3 sequences listed, less than 45% were seen once. Sequencing input: peripheral blood or thyroid tissue (not recorded which). These receptors all stem from an adult man with Graves' hyperthyroidism. Both conserved end residues are part of each CDR3. The order of the fields is J gene, clone size, V gene, D gene, CDR3 DNA, CDR3 protein. A D gene is named only where the DNA matches it firmly. Clone size appears in some rows only: once, few, many, or a class for an expanded clone.

TRBJ1-5	-	TRBV20-1	-	TGCAGTGCTGCCCAGGGATGGCAGCCCCAGCATTTT	CSAAQGWQPQHF
TRBJ2-5	many	TRBV24-1	TRBD1	TGTGCCACCAGTGGTCAGGGACAGGGGAAAGAGACCCAGTACTTC	CATSGQGQGKETQYF
TRBJ1-4	once	TRBV25-1	TRBD1	TGTGCCAGCTCACCGACAGGGAACCCTAATGAAAAACTGTTTTTT	CASSPTGNPNEKLFF
TRBJ1-6	many	TRBV11-2	-	TGTGCCAGCAGCTTCCGACAGTATAATTCACCCCTCCACTTT	CASSFRQYNSPLHF
TRBJ1-5	few	TRBV6-6	TRBD1	TGTGCCAGCAGTTACTCGAGCCCAGGGGGCCAGCCCCAGCATTTT	CASSYSSPGGQPQHF
TRBJ2-5	many	TRBV7-9	TRBD2	TGTGCCAGCAGCTTAATGACTAGCGGGGACCAAGAGACCCAGTACTTC	CASSLMTSGDQETQYF
TRBJ2-7	few	TRBV7-9	TRBD1	TGTGCCAGCAGCTCCCGAGGGGACAGCTCCTACGGGCAGTACTTC	CASSSRGDSSYGQYF
TRBJ2-7	-	TRBV7-9	TRBD1	TGTGCCAGCAGCTTTGGGACAGGGGTCTCCGGCGAGCAGTACTTC	CASSFGTGVSGEQYF
TRBJ1-2	few	TRBV12-3/TRBV12-4	-	TGTGCCAGCAGTGCAAGGGGATTCTCCTATGGCTACACCTTC	CASSARGFSYGYTF
TRBJ2-2	many	TRBV20-1	-	TGCAGTGCCGACAGGAACACCGGGGAGCTGTTTTTT	CSADRNTGELFF
TRBJ2-7	many	TRBV4-1	TRBD1	TGCGCCAGCAGCCCTTCTCTGGGACAGACCTACGAGCAGTACTTC	CASSPSLGQTYEQYF
TRBJ1-1	-	TRBV20-1	TRBD1	TGCAGTGCCACCCCCGGGACAGGGAAGACTGAAGCTTTCTTT	CSATPGTGKTEAFF
TRBJ2-2	-	TRBV14	-	TGTGCCAGCAGTCGGAGGGGGCGCACCGGGGAGCTGTTTTTT	CASSRRGRTGELFF
TRBJ1-1	-	TRBV5-1	-	TGCGCCAGCAGCCCCTGGGACACCATGAACACTGAAGCTTTCTTT	CASSPWDTMNTEAFF
TRBJ1-6	many	TRBV2	-	TGTGCCAGCAAACAAGGATGGGATTCACCCCTCCACTTT	CASKQGWDSPLHF
TRBJ1-5	many	TRBV20-1	-	TGCAGTGCTAGCCCGCATACCAATCAGCCCCAGCATTTT	CSASPHTNQPQHF
TRBJ2-5	-	TRBV10-3	TRBD1	TGTGCCATCAGTGAGGACAGGGGGGTTGAGACCCAGTACTTC	CAISEDRGVETQYF